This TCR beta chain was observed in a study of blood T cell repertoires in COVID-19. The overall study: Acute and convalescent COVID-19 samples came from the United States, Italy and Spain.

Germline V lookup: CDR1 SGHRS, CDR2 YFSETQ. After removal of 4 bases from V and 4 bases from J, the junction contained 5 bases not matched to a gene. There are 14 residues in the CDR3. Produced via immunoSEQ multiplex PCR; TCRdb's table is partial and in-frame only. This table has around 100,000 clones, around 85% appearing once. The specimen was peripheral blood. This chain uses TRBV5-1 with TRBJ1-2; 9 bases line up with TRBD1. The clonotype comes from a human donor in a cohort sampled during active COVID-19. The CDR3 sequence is CASSQGQGGYGYTF. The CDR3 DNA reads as TGCGCCAGCAGCCAGGGACAGGGCGGCTATGGCTACACCTTC. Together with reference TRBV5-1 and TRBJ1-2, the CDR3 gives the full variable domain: KAGVTQTPRYLIKTRGQQVTLSCSPISGHRSVSWYQQTPGQGLQFLFEYFSETQRNKGNFPGRFSGRQFSNSRSEMNVSTLELGDSALYLCASSQGQGGYGYTFGSGTRLTVV.